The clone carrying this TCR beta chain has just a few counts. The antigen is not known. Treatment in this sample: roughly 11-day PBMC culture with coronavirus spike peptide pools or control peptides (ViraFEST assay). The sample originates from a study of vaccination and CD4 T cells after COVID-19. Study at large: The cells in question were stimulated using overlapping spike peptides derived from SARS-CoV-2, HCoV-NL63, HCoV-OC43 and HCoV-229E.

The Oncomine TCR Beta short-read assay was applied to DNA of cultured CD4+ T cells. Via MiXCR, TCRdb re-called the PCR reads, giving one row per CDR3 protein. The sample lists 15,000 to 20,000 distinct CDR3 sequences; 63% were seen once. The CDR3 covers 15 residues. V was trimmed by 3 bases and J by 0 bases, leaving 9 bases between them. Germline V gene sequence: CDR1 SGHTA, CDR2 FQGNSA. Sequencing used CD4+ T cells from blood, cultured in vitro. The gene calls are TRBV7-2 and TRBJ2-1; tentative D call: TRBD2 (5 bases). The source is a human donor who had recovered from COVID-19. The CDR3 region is CASSFNGNSYNEQFF. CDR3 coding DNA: TGTGCCAGCAGCTTCAACGGGAACTCCTACAATGAGCAGTTCTTC.